This record concerns one T cell receptor beta chain sequence. The authors' processing: Cell counts per sample came from amplifying reference gene primers. Clones were sequenced by immunoSEQ multiplex PCR, and TCRdb holds only the in-frame ones, with some missing. V and J calls plus clone size are reproduced from that table; the DNA served to infer D and trimming. The sample carries about 100,000 clones, approximately 86% recorded once. This entry belongs to a study of blood T cell repertoires in COVID-19. Turning to the study itself: Researchers got acute and convalescent COVID-19 samples from the United States, Italy and Spain. Sources were T cells, B-cell-depleted T cells, or PBMCs; the material itself was cDNA or gDNA.

CDR1 and CDR2 (germline): SGHRS, YFSETQ. Germline trimming cut 4 bases from V and 1 base from J; bases unmatched to any gene: 9. The CDR3 runs 17 residues. This receptor was taken from a man aged 55 to 70 with acute or convalescent COVID-19. The chain links TRBV5-1 to TRBJ1-3; 9 nucleotides agree with TRBD1. The sequenced material came from peripheral blood. CDR3 bases: TGCGCCAGCAGCCGACTCCCGGGACAGGGATCTGGAAACACCATATATTTT. Amino acid sequence: CASSRLPGQGSGNTIYF.